One T cell receptor beta chain is described in this entry. This clonotype was seen many times. Its antigen is still unknown. No base quality values were provided; no much bigger clone lies one nucleotide off. The instrument was an Illumina HiSeq 1500. TCRdb took the public reads, trimmed them with fastp at Q25, ran MiXCR for clone calling and kept in-frame beta chains. Under each unique CDR3 protein, matching rows form one entry showing the most common genes and DNA. The sample has over 450,000 distinct CDR3 sequences on record, around 10% of them singletons. The ten largest clones represent 10% of the sample. Reading from cysteine to phenylalanine, the CDR3 counts 15 amino acids. CDR3 DNA only is kept here, 45 bases in frame from base 1. V sheds 5 bases and J sheds 1 base, leaving 14 bases between their ends. The germline V gene provides CDR1 KGHSH and CDR2 LQKENI. The sample comes from a study of T cell repertoires in cytomegalovirus infection (dated by TCRdb to the late 2010s). Some background on the complete study: Donor HLA type was relevant to the analysis, because carriage of CMV infection together with the matching HLA type was indicated by public TCR beta signatures.

Paper-wide results and their limitations: In both this cohort and an independent approximately 400-donor cohort, the cumulative frequency of public TCR beta family members distinguished carriers of CMV infection plus the relevant HLA type. The ex vivo response was dominated by HLA-C-restricted CMV-specific TCR beta clonotypes, and the single most frequent clonotype in two of eight donors was supplied by these HLA-C-restricted clonotypes.

Sequenced input: PBMCs. The rearranged chain carries TRBV18 and TRBJ2-5, with an unclear D gene assignment. This TCR was sampled from a human donor in good health (CMV status not recorded). Some clones in this sample may be carry-over from other donors' samples. The DNA reads as follows: TGTGCCAGCTCAGAAGGGCGCGCGATCCAAGAGACCCAGTACTTC. Translated, it gives CASSEGRAIQETQYF.